This record looks at one T cell receptor beta chain sequence and its context. No antigen is known for it. Compared with germline, one end of the junction differs, possibly owing to a read error. Tumor tissue was taken before any definitive surgery or chemotherapy was given. Generated by immunoSEQ multiplex PCR, the TCRdb table keeps only in-frame clones and is missing some. This table has some 900 clones, more than 75% appearing once. This sample was taken from a study of high-grade serous ovarian cancer treatment subgroups. About the study: Each sample yielded on average around 7,000 unique TCR beta rearrangements from more than 13,000 reads.

The study's findings and limits: Same-patient tumor repertoires overlapped at about 0.11 to 0.8; different patients barely overlapped. TCR clonal relatedness correlated positively with neoantigen level.

The CDR3 runs 15 residues. Germline V gives CDR1 SSHAT, CDR2 FNYEAQ (reference sequence). The sequencing sample was made of tumor tissue. The TCR sequence derives from a human donor with high-grade serous ovarian cancer. The rearrangement uses TRBV7-7 and TRBJ2-5, with 7 bases identical to TRBD2. The CDR3: CASSPQTTSPETQYF. CDR3 coding DNA: TGTGCTAGCAGCCCGCAAACGACTAGCCCGGAGACCCAGTACTTC.